The next 3 T cell receptor beta chains were all read from a single sample in a study of yellow fever vaccine responses in identical twins. MiXCR, run by TCRdb on the RT-PCR reads, gives a single entry per CDR3 protein. The table shows about 23,000 distinct CDR3 sequences, with over 75% occurring only once. The specimen comprised T cells from blood (PBMCs), unsorted or a sorted subset (not recorded which), sampled before or after yellow fever vaccination (not recorded which). The receptor set was obtained from a woman between 18 and 29 years old who received the yellow fever vaccine.

The genes are TRBV7-3 and TRBJ2-5, with 10 bases that match TRBD2. Germline V gene data show CDR1 as SGHTA and CDR2 as FQGTGA. This CDR3 contains 15 residues. Germline trimming cut 4 bases from V and 2 bases from J; bases unmatched to any gene: 4. The DNA of the CDR3 is TGTGCCAGCAGCTCCCTAGCGGGAGCACAAGAGACCCAGTACTTC. It is translated as CASSSLAGAQETQYF.

V gene TRBV5-4 combines with J gene TRBJ2-1, with 7 bases aligning to TRBD1. V lost 4 bases to trimming and J lost 4 bases; unmatched junction nucleotides: 5. Germline V lookup: CDR1 SGHNT, CDR2 YYREEE (reference sequence). CDR3 size: 14 residues. The CDR3 DNA sequence: TGTGCCAGCAGCCCGACAGGGATTTACAATGAGCAGTTCTTC. The encoded protein is CASSPTGIYNEQFF.

The chain is built from TRBV4-1 and TRBJ2-7; tentative D call: TRBD2 (6 bases). Germline CDR1 MGHRA, CDR2 YSYEKL. V was pared by 1 base and J by 6 bases, with 10 bases between. This CDR3 region has 13 residues. CDR3 in amino acids: CASSQGGGAEQYF. The CDR3 coding sequence is TGCGCCAGCAGCCAAGGAGGAGGGGCCGAGCAGTACTTC.